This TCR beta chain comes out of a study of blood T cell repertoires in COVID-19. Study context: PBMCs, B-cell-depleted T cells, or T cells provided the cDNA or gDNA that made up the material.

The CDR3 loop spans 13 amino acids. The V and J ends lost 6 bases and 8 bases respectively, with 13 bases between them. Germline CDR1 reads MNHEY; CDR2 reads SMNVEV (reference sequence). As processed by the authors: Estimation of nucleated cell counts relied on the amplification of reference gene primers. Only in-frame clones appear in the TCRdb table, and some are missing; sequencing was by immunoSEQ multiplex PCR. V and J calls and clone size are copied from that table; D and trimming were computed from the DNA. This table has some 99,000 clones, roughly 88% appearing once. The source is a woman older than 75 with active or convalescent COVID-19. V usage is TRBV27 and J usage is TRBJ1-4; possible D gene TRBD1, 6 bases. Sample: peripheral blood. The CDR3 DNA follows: TGTGCCAGCAGACCCGGGGGGCAGGAAAAACTGTTTTTT. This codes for CASRPGGQEKLFF.